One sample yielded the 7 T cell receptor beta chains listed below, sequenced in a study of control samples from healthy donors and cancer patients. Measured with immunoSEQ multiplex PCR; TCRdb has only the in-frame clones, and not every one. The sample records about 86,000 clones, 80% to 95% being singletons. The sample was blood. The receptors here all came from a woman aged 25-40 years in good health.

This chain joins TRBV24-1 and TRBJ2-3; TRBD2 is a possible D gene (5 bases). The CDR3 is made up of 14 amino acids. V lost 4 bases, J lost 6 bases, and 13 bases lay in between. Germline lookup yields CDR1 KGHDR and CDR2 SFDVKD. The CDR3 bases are TGTGCCACCAGTGAATTTGGAATAGCGGATACGCAGTATTTT. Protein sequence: CATSEFGIADTQYF.

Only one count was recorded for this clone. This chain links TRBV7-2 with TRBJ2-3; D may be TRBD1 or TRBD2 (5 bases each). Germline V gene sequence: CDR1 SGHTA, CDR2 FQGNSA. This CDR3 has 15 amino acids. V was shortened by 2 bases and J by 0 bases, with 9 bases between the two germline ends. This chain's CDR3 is CASSLIGASTDTQYF. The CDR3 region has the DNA TGTGCCAGCAGCTTAATCGGGGCTAGCACAGATACGCAGTATTTT.

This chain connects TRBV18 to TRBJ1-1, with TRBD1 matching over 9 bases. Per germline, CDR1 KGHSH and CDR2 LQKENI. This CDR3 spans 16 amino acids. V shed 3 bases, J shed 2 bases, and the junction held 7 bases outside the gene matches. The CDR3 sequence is CASSPSTGGSNTEAFF. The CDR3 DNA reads TGTGCCAGCTCACCTTCAACAGGGGGCTCCAACACTGAAGCTTTCTTT.

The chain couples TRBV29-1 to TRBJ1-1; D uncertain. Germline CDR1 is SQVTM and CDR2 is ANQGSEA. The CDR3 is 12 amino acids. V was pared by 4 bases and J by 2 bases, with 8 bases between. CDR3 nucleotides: TGCAGCGTTGGACGGCCCAACACTGAAGCTTTCTTT. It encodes CSVGRPNTEAFF.

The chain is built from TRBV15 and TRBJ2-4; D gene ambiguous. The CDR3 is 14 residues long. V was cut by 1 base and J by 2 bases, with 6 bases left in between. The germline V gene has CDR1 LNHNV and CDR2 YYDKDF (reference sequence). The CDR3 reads CATSRARTKNIQYF. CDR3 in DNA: TGTGCCACCAGCAGAGCGAGGACCAAAAACATTCAGTACTTC.

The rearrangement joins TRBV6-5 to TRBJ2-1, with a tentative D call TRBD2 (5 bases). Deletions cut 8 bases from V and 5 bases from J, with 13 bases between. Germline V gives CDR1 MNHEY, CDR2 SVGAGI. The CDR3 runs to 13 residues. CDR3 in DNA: TGTGCCAGCCGCCGTACTAGGGACAATGAGCAGTTCTTC. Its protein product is CASRRTRDNEQFF.

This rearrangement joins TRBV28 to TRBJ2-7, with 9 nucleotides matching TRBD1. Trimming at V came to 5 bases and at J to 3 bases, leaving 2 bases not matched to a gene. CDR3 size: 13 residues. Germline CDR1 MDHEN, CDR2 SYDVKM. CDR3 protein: CASSMGQGYEQYF. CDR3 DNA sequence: TGTGCCAGCAGTATGGGACAGGGCTACGAGCAGTACTTC.